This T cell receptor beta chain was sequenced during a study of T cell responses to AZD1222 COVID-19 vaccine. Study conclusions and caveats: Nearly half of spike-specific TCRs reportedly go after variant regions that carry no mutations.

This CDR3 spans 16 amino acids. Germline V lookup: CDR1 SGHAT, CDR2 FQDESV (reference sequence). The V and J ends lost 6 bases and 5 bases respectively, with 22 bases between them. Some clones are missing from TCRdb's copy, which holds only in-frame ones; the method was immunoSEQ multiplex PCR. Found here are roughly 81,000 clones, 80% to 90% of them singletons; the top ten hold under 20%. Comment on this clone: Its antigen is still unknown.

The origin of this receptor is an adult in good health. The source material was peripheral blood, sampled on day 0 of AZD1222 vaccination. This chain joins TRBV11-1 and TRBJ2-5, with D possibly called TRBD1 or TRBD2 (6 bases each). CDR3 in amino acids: CASSRKFPRGGETQYF. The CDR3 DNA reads TGTGCCAGCAGTCGTAAATTTCCAAGAGGGGGGGAGACCCAGTACTTC.